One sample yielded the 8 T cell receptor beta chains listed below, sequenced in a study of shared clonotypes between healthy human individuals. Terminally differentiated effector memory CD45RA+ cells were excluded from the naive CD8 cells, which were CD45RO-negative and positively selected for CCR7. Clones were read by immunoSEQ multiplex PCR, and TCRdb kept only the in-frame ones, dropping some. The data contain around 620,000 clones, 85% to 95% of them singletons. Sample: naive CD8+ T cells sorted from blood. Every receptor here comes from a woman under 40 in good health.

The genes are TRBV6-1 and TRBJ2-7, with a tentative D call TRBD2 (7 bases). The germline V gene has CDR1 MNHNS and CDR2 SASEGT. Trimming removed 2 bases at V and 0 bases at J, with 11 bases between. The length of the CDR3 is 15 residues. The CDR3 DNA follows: TGTGCCAGCAGTGAAAGCGGGGACACCTCCTACGAGCAGTACTTC. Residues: CASSESGDTSYEQYF.

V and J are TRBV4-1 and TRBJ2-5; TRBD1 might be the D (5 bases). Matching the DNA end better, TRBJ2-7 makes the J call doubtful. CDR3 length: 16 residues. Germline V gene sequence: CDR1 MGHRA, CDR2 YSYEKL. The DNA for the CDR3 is TGCGCCAGCAGCCAAGAGGCAGGGCAGGACACCTACGAGCAGTACTTC. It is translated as CASSQEAGQDTYEQYF.

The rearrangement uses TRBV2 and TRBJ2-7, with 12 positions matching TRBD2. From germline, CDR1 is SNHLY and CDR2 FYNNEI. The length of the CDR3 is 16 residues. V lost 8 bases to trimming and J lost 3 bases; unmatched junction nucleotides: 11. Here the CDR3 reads CASYGDGLAGIYEQYF. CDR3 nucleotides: TGTGCCAGCTACGGGGACGGACTAGCGGGGATCTACGAGCAGTACTTC.

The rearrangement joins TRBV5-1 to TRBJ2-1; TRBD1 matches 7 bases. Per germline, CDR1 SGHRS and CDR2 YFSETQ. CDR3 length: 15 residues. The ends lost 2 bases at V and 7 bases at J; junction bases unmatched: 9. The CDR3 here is CASSLGQVLPNEQFF. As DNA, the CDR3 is TGCGCCAGCAGCTTAGGACAGGTTTTGCCGAATGAGCAGTTCTTC.

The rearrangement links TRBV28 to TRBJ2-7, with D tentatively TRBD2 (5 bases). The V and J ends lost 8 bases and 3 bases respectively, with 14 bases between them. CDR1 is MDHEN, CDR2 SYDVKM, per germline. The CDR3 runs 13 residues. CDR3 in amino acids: CASRRDTFYEQYF. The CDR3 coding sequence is TGTGCCAGCCGCCGGGATACCTTCTACGAGCAGTACTTC.

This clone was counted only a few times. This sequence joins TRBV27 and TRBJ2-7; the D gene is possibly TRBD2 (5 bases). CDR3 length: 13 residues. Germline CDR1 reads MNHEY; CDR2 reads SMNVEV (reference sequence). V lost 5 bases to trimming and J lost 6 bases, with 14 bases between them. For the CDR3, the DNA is TGTGCCAGCAGTCCCCCCGGGGTTGGCGAGCAGTACTTC. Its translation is CASSPPGVGEQYF.

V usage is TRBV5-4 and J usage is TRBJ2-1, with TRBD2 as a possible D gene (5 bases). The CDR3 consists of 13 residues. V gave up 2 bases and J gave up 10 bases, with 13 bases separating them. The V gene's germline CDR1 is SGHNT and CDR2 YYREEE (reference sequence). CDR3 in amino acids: CASSLASGPEQFF. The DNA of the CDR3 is TGTGCCAGCAGCTTAGCCAGCGGTCCAGAGCAGTTCTTC. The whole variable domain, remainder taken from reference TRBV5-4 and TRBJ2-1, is ETGVTQSPTHLIKTRGQQVTLRCSSQSGHNTVSWYQQALGQGPQFIFQYYREEENGRGNFPPRFSGLQFPNYSSELNVNALELDDSALYLCASSLASGPEQFFGPGTRLTVL.

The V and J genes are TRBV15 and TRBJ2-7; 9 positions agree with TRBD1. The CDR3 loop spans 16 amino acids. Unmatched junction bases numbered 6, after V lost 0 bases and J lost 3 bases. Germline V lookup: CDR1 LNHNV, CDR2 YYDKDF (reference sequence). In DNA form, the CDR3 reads TGTGCCACCAGCAGAGACCCCGGGACAGGGATCTACGAGCAGTACTTC. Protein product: CATSRDPGTGIYEQYF.